This T cell receptor beta chain was sequenced in a study of cytomegalovirus exposure and HLA in healthy donors. Germline assignment: CDR1 SGHDT and CDR2 YYEEEE. This CDR3 is built from 16 residues. V was cut by 5 bases and J by 3 bases, with 20 bases left in between. 13 Jbeta primers and 60 Vbeta primers were used for the PCR. Method: immunoSEQ multiplex PCR; TCRdb's copy keeps in-frame clones and lacks some. Seen here are 200,000 or so clones, about three quarters observed once, and the top ten hold over 2%. Points from the study as a whole: The listing of 150 to 200 TCR beta chains classed them as cytomegalovirus-associated. Usually a TCR sequence was rare, but some public TCRs were found in many donors. Using a false discovery rate of 0.05, a later analysis showed that approximately 16,000 TCR beta sequences were associated with HLA alleles. With later analysis, a missense DCLRE1C variant became linked to TCR beta V- and J-gene trimming.

For this clone: What it binds is not known.

The V call is TRBV5-6, the J call TRBJ1-2; TRBD1 might be the D (6 bases). The sequencing sample was made of PBMCs. The TCR comes from a woman under 40 in good health and CMV-seropositive. CDR3 sequence reads: CASSSRGRGDYYGYTF. CDR3 DNA: TGTGCCAGCAGTTCTCGGGGCAGGGGTGATTACTATGGCTACACCTTC.